Described below is a single T cell receptor (beta chain) sequence and its context. This sample is part of a study of monozygotic twins with inflammatory bowel disease. For each CDR3 protein, TCRdb gives one entry from its re-call of the 5' RACE reads, without DNA. The ten top clones account for just over 2.5%, within a sample of more than 300,000 distinct CDR3 sequences. Germline CDR1 is MNHNS and CDR2 is SASEGT. The CDR3 loop spans 15 amino acids. Sequenced input: blood. The receptor's source is a human donor with ulcerative colitis or Crohn's disease, or a healthy co-twin of an affected twin (not recorded which). The chain is built from TRBV6-1 and TRBJ1-1. The CDR3 loop is CASRQGGQRNTEAFF.